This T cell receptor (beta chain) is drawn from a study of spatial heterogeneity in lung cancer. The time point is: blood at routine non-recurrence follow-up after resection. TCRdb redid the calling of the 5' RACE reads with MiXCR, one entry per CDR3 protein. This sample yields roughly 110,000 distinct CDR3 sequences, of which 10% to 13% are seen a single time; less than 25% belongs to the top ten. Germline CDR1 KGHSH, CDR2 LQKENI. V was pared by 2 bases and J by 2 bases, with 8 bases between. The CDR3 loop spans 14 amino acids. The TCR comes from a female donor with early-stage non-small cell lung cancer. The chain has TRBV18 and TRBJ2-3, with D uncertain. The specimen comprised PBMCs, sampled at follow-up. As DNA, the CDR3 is TGTGCCAGCTCACCAGGCGACACCACAGATACGCAGTATTTT. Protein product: CASSPGDTTDTQYF.